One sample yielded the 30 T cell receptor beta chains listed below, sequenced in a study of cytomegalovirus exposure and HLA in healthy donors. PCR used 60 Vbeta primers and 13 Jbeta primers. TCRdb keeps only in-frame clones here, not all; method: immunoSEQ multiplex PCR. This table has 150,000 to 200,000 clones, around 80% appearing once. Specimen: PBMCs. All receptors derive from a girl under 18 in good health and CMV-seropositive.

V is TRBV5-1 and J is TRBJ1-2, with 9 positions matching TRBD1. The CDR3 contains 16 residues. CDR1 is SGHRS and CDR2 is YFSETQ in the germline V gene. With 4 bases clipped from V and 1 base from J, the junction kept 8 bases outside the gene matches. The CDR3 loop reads CASSPGTGTYNYGYTF. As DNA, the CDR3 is TGCGCCAGCAGCCCCGGGACAGGGACATATAACTATGGCTACACCTTC.

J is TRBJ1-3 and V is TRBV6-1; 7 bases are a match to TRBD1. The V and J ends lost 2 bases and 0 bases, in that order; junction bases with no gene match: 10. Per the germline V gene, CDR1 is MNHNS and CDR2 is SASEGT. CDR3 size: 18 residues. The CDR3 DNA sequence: TGTGCCAGCAGTGAACCCTTCTTACAGGGGAGCTCTGGAAACACCATATATTTT. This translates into CASSEPFLQGSSGNTIYF.

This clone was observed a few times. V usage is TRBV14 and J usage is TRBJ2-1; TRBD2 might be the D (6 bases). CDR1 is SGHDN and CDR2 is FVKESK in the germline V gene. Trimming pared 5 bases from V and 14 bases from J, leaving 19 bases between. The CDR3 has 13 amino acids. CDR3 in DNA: TGTGCCAGCAGCGTAGGTGGGGGACTGGCCAAGTTCTTC. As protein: CASSVGGGLAKFF.

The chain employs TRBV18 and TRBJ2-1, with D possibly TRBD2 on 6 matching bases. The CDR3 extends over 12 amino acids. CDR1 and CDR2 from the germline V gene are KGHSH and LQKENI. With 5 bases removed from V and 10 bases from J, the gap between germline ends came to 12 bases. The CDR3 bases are TGTGCCAGCTCATCATCTGGGGGGGAGCAGTTCTTC. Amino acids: CASSSSGGEQFF.

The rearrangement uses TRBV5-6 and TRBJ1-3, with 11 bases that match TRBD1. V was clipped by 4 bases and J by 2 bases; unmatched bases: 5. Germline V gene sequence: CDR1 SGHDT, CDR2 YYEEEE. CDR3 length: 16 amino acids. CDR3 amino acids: CASSRGQGVTGNTIYF. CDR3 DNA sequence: TGTGCCAGCAGCAGGGGACAGGGGGTTACTGGAAACACCATATATTTT.

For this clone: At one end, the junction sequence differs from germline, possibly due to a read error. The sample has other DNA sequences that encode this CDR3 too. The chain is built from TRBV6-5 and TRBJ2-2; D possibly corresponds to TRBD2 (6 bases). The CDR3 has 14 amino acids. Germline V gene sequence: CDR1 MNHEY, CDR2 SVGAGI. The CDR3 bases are TGTGCCAGCAGGGAGGGAACGAACACTGGGGAGCTGTTTTTT. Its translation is CASREGTNTGELFF.

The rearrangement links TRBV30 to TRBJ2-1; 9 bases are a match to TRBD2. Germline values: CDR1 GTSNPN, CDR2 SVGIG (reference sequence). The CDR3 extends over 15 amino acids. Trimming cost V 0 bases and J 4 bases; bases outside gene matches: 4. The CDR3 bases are TGTGCCTGGAGTGTACGTAGCGGGAGTTACAATGAGCAGTTCTTC. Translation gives CAWSVRSGSYNEQFF. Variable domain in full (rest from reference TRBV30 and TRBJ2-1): SQTIHQWPATLVQPVGSPLSLECTVEGTSNPNLYWYRQAAGRGLQLLFYSVGIGQISSEVPQNLSASRPQDRQFILSSKKLLLSDSGFYLCAWSVRSGSYNEQFFGPGTRLTVL.

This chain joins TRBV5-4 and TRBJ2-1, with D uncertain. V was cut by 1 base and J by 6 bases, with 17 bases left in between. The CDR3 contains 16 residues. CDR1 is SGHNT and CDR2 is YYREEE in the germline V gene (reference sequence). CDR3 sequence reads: CASSLTPRLPINEQFF. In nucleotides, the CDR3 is TGTGCCAGCAGCTTGACTCCTAGATTGCCGATCAATGAGCAGTTCTTC.

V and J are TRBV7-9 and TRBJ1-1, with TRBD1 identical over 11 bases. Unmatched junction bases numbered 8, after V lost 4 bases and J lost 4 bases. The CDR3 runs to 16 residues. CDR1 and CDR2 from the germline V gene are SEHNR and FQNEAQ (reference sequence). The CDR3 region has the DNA TGTGCCAGCAGCTCGGCCCTGGACAGGGGGCTCACTGAAGCTTTCTTT. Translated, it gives CASSSALDRGLTEAFF.

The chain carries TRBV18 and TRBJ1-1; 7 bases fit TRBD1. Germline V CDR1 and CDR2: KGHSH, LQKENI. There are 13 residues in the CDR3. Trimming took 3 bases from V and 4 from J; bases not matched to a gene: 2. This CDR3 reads CASSPRQGTEAFF. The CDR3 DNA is TGTGCCAGCTCACCTAGACAGGGCACTGAAGCTTTCTTT.

The CDR3 spells CASSLRPLRGSSETQYF. CDR3 DNA: TGTGCCAGCAGTCTAAGGCCTCTCCGGGGATCTTCGGAGACCCAGTACTTC. This chain uses TRBV7-2 with TRBJ2-5, with D possibly matching TRBD2 (5 bases). The CDR3 sequence is 17 residues long. Germline values: CDR1 SGHTA, CDR2 FQGNSA. V lost 6 bases, J lost 5 bases, and 25 bases lay in between.

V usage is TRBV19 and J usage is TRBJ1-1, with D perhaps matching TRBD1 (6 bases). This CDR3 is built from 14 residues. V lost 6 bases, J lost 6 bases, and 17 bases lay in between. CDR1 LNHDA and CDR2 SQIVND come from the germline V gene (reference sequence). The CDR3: CASRTGGDTPEAFF. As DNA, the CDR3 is TGTGCCAGTAGGACGGGGGGGGACACCCCTGAAGCTTTCTTT.

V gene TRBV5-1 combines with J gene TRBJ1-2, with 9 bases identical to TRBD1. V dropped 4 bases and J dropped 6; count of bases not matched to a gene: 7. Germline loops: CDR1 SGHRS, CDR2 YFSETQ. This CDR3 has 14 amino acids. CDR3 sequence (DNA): TGCGCCAGCAGCCCCCCCGACAGGGGGGATGGCTACACCTTC. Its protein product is CASSPPDRGDGYTF.

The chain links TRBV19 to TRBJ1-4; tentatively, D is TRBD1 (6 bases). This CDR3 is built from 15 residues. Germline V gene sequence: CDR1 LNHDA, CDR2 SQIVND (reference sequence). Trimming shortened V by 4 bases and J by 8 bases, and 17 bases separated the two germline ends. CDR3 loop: CASSKGRTEDEKLFF. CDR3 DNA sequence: TGTGCCAGTAGTAAAGGAAGGACAGAGGACGAAAAACTGTTTTTT. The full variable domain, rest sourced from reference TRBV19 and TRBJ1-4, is DGGITQSPKYLFRKEGQNVTLSCEQNLNHDAMYWYRQDPGQGLRLIYYSQIVNDFQKGDIAEGYSVSREKKESFPLTVTSAQKNPTAFYLCASSKGRTEDEKLFFGSGTQLSVL.

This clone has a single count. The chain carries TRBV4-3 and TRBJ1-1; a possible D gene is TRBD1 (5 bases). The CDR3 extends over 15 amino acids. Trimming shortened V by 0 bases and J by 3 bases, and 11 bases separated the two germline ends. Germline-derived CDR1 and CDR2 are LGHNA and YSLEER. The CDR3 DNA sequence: TGCGCCAGCAGCCAAGATCTTTGGGGCTACACTGAAGCTTTCTTT. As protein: CASSQDLWGYTEAFF.

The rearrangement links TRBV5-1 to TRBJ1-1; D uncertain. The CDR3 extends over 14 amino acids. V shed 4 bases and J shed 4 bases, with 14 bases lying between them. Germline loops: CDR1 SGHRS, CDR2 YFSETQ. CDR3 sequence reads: CASSAQDGVTEAFF. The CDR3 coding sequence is TGCGCCAGCAGCGCCCAAGACGGGGTCACTGAAGCTTTCTTT. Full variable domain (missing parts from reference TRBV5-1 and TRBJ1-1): KAGVTQTPRYLIKTRGQQVTLSCSPISGHRSVSWYQQTPGQGLQFLFEYFSETQRNKGNFPGRFSGRQFSNSRSEMNVSTLELGDSALYLCASSAQDGVTEAFFGQGTRLTVV.

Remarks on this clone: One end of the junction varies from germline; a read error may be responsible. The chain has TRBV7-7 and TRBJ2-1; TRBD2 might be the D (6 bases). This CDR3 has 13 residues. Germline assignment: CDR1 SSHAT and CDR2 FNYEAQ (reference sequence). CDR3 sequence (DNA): TGTGCTAGCAGCTTTAGCGGTAACAATGAGCAGTTCTTC. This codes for CASSFSGNNEQFF.

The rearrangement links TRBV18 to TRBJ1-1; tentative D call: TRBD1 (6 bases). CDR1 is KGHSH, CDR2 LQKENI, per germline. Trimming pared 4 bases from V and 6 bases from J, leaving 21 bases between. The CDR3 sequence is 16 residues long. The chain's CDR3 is CASSQTGAGLVAEAFF. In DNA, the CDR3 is TGTGCCAGCTCACAGACAGGTGCGGGTCTCGTCGCTGAAGCTTTCTTT. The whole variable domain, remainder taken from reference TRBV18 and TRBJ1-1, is NAGVMQNPRHLVRRRGQEARLRCSPMKGHSHVYWYRQLPEEGLKFMVYLQKENIIDESGMPKERFSAEFPKEGPSILRIQQVVRGDSAAYFCASSQTGAGLVAEAFFGQGTRLTVV.

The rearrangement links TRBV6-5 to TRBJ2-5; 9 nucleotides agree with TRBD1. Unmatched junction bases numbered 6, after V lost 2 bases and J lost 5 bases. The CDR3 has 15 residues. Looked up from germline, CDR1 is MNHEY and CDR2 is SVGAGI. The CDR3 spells CASSYTLDRGETQYF. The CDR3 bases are TGTGCCAGCAGTTACACCCTGGACAGGGGTGAGACCCAGTACTTC.

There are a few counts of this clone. In nucleotides, the CDR3 is TGTGCCTGGACAGTTGGAGCGGGAGACTACGAGCAGTACTTC. Protein: CAWTVGAGDYEQYF. This chain connects TRBV30 to TRBJ2-7; 8 bases match TRBD2. Germline V lookup: CDR1 GTSNPN, CDR2 SVGIG (reference sequence). The junction had 8 bases not matched to a gene; V was cut back by 4 bases and J by 3 bases. The CDR3 extends over 14 amino acids.

The CDR3 loop reads CASSPGTSAEAQYF. In DNA form, the CDR3 reads TGTGCCAGCAGTCCCGGGACTAGCGCGGAGGCCCAGTACTTC. The V call is TRBV6-5, the J call TRBJ2-5; TRBD2 aligns across 10 bases. V gave up 5 bases and J gave up 9 bases; unmatched junction bases: 9. The CDR3 totals 14 residues. Germline assignment: CDR1 MNHEY and CDR2 SVGAGI.

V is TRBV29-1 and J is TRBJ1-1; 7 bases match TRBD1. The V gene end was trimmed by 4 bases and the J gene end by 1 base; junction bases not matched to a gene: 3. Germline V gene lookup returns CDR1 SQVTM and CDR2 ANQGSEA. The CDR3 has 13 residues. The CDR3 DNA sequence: TGCAGCGTTGTTGGGACAGCGAACACTGAAGCTTTCTTT. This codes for CSVVGTANTEAFF.

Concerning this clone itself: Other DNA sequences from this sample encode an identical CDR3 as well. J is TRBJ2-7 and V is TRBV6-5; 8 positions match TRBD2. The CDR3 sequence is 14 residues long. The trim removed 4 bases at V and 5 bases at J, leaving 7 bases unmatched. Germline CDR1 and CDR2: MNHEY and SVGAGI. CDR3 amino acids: CASSWTGGDDEQYF. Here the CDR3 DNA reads TGTGCCAGCAGTTGGACGGGAGGGGACGACGAGCAGTACTTC.

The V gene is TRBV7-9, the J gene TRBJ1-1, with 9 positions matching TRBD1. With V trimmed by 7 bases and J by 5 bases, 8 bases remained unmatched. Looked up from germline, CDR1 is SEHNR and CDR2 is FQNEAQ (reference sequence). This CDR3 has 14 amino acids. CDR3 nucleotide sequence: TGTGCCAGCACCGGACAGGGGACGAGAACTGAAGCTTTCTTT. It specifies CASTGQGTRTEAFF.

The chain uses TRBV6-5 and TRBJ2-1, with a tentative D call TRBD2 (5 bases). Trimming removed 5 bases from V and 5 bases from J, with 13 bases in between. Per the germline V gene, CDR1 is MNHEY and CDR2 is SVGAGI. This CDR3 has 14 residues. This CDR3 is CASSQRSGDNEQFF. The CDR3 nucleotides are TGTGCCAGCAGTCAACGATCCGGGGACAATGAGCAGTTCTTC.

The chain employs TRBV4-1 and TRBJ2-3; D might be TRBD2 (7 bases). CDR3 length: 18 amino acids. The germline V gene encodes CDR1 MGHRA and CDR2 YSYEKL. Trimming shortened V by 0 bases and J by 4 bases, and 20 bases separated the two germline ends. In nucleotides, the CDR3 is TGCGCCAGCAGCCAAGATAGGGGGAGTACGGGAGGACCAGATACGCAGTATTTT. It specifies CASSQDRGSTGGPDTQYF.

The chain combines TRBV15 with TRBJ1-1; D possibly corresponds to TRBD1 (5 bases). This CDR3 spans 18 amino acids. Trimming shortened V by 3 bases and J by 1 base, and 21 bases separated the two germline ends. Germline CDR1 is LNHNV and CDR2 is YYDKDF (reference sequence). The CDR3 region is CATSRSGAGSTQNTEAFF. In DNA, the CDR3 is TGTGCCACCAGCAGGAGCGGGGCGGGTAGCACCCAGAACACTGAAGCTTTCTTT.

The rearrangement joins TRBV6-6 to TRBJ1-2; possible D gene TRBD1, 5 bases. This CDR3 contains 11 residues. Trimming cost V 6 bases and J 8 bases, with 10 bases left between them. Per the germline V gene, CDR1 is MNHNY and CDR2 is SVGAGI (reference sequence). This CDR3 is CASSPDSGYTF. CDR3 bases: TGTGCCAGCAGCCCTGACAGCGGCTACACCTTC.

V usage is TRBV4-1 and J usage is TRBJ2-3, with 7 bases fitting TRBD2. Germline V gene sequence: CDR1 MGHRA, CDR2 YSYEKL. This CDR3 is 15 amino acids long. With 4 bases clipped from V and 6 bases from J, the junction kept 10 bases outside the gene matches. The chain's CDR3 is CASSPRGGSPDTQYF. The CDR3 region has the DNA TGCGCCAGCAGCCCCCGGGGCGGGAGCCCCGATACGCAGTATTTT.

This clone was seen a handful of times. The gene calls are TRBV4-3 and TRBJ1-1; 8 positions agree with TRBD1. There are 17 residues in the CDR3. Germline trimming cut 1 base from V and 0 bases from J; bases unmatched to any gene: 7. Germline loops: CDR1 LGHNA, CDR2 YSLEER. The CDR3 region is CASSQGDRGFMNTEAFF. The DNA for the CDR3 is TGCGCCAGCAGCCAAGGTGACAGGGGTTTTATGAACACTGAAGCTTTCTTT.